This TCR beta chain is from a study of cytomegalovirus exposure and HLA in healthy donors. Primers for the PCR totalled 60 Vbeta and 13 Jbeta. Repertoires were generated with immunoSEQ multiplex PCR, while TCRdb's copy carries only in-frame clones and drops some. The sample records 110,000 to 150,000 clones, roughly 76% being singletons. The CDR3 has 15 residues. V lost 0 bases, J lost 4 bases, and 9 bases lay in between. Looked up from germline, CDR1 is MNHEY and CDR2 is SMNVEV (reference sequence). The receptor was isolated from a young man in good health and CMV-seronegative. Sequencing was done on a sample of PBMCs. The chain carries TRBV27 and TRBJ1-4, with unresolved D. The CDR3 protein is CASSLSRRRNEKLFF. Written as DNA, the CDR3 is TGTGCCAGCAGTTTATCGAGGAGGCGTAATGAAAAACTGTTTTTT.